One and the same sample provided the 24 T cell receptor beta chains below, sequenced in a study of cytomegalovirus exposure and HLA in healthy donors. The PCR ran on 60 Vbeta and 13 Jbeta primers. Profiled with immunoSEQ multiplex PCR; TCRdb holds only in-frame clones, not every one. Among 50,000 to 60,000 clones listed, around three quarters were seen once. The sample comprised PBMCs. The receptors were gathered from a female donor in good health and CMV-seronegative.

V is TRBV18 and J is TRBJ1-2; D remains unclear. Between the trimmed V and J ends, which lost 4 bases and 4 bases, there was a span of 13 bases. CDR3 size: 14 residues. CDR1 and CDR2 (germline): KGHSH, LQKENI. CDR3 residues: CASSQTTSSYGYTF. The CDR3 nucleotides are TGTGCCAGCTCACAAACGACATCTTCCTATGGCTACACCTTC.

The chain combines TRBV6-5 with TRBJ2-3; D is perhaps TRBD2 (5 bases). Germline V gene data show CDR1 as MNHEY and CDR2 as SVGAGI. V shed 7 bases and J shed 3 bases, with 11 bases lying between them. The CDR3 is 13 amino acids. The CDR3 spells CASKRSGTDTQYF. The CDR3 DNA sequence: TGTGCCAGCAAGAGAAGCGGAACAGATACGCAGTATTTT.

This clone has a handful of counts. The chain is built from TRBV14 and TRBJ2-5; TRBD2 agrees at 7 bases. With V trimmed by 5 bases and J by 5 bases, 11 bases remained unmatched. This CDR3 is 15 amino acids long. Germline values: CDR1 SGHDN, CDR2 FVKESK. DNA for the CDR3: TGTGCCAGCAGCACTCGCCCGACTAGCATGGAGACCCAGTACTTC. Translation gives CASSTRPTSMETQYF. The entire variable domain, with the rest obtained from reference TRBV14 and TRBJ2-5, is as follows: EAGVTQFPSHSVIEKGQTVTLRCDPISGHDNLYWYRRVMGKEIKFLLHFVKESKQDESGMPNNRFLAERTGGTYSTLKVQPAELEDSGVYFCASSTRPTSMETQYFGPGTRLLVL.

This clone was picked up a small number of times. The chain couples TRBV6-1 to TRBJ2-7; a possible D gene is TRBD2 (6 bases). The CDR3 runs to 15 residues. V lost 6 bases and J 4 bases, leaving 19 bases between the germline ends. Germline V gene lookup returns CDR1 MNHNS and CDR2 SASEGT. Here the CDR3 DNA reads TGTGCCAGCAGCCAAGGGTTAGCGGAAACATACGAGCAGTACTTC. Protein: CASSQGLAETYEQYF.

The chain employs TRBV6-1 and TRBJ1-2; 7 positions match TRBD1. The CDR3 is 15 residues long. With V trimmed by 5 bases and J by 0 bases, 6 bases remained unmatched. Germline-derived CDR1 and CDR2 are MNHNS and SASEGT. CDR3 region: CASSRQGTTNYGYTF. The CDR3, as DNA: TGTGCCAGCAGTAGACAGGGAACAACTAACTATGGCTACACCTTC.

This sequence joins TRBV9 and TRBJ2-1, with 8 bases lining up with TRBD2. Looked up from germline, CDR1 is SGDLS and CDR2 is YYNGEE. The CDR3 is made up of 15 amino acids. V was pared by 0 bases and J by 10 bases, with 9 bases of the junction left unmatched. This CDR3 is CASSVEPGGAWEQFF. Here the CDR3 DNA reads TGTGCCAGCAGCGTAGAACCCGGGGGGGCATGGGAGCAGTTCTTC.

This clone was found a few times. The chain combines TRBV25-1 with TRBJ2-7, with D possibly TRBD2 on 6 matching bases. Germline CDR1 reads MGHDK; CDR2 reads SYGVNS. This CDR3 has 13 amino acids. V was trimmed by 2 bases and J by 3 bases, leaving 8 bases between them. The DNA of the CDR3 is TGTGCCAGCAGTGAAGCGGGGAGCTACGAGCAGTACTTC. Protein product: CASSEAGSYEQYF.

The genes are TRBV14 and TRBJ1-3; 7 positions agree with TRBD1. The ends lost 4 bases at V and 2 bases at J; junction bases unmatched: 8. The germline V gene encodes CDR1 SGHDN and CDR2 FVKESK. This CDR3 region has 16 residues. CDR3 in DNA: TGTGCCAGCAGCCCCCCGGTCGGGACAGCTGGAAACACCATATATTTT. It is translated as CASSPPVGTAGNTIYF.

The chain uses TRBV4-3 and TRBJ1-2; D ambiguous. In germline, CDR1 is LGHNA, CDR2 YSLEER. There are 16 residues in the CDR3. V lost 0 bases, J lost 4 bases, and 15 bases lay in between. CDR3 bases: TGCGCCAGCAGCCAAGATAAGCGAGGGATTCCCTATGGCTACACCTTC. Translated: CASSQDKRGIPYGYTF.

This clone was counted once. This chain links TRBV6-6 with TRBJ1-2; D is ambiguous. Germline V gene lookup returns CDR1 MNHNY and CDR2 SVGAGI (reference sequence). V was shortened by 10 bases and J by 8 bases, with 20 bases between the two germline ends. The CDR3 extends over 13 amino acids. CDR3 coding DNA: TGTGCCATCACAAACAGTTCCTTCAGGGGCTACACCTTC. It encodes CAITNSSFRGYTF.

The V gene is TRBV27, the J gene TRBJ1-6; D gene ambiguous. Deletions cut 6 bases from V and 0 bases from J, with 12 bases between. The germline V gene has CDR1 MNHEY and CDR2 SMNVEV (reference sequence). CDR3 length equals 16 residues. The CDR3 coding sequence is TGTGCCAGCAGCCCCCGGCGGAGCTCCTATAATTCACCCCTCCACTTT. It yields the protein CASSPRRSSYNSPLHF.

This clone was picked up a small number of times. Here the CDR3 reads CASGLQAGQYNEQFF. The CDR3 region has the DNA TGTGCTAGTGGTTTGCAAGCGGGGCAATACAATGAGCAGTTCTTC. The rearrangement uses TRBV12-5 and TRBJ2-1; 7 bases align to TRBD2. The CDR3 loop spans 15 amino acids. V gave up 2 bases and J gave up 4 bases; unmatched junction bases: 5. CDR1 LGHNT and CDR2 FRNRAP come from the germline V gene. Looking up the rest from reference TRBV12-5 and TRBJ2-1 gives the full variable domain: DARVTQTPRHKVTEMGQEVTMRCQPILGHNTVFWYRQTMMQGLELLAYFRNRAPLDDSGMPKDRFSAEMPDATLATLKIQPSEPRDSAVYFCASGLQAGQYNEQFFGPGTRLTVL.

This rearrangement joins TRBV6-6 to TRBJ2-2; a possible D gene is TRBD1 (5 bases). This CDR3 contains 16 residues. The V end was cut by 3 bases, the J end by 0 bases, with 11 bases between. In germline, CDR1 is MNHNY, CDR2 SVGAGI (reference sequence). The CDR3 loop reads CASSYFAGTNTGELFF. The CDR3 DNA follows: TGTGCCAGCAGTTATTTCGCAGGGACGAACACCGGGGAGCTGTTTTTT.

The J gene is TRBJ2-7, the V gene TRBV5-5; D is possibly TRBD2 (5 bases). This CDR3 contains 14 residues. V dropped 4 bases and J dropped 5 bases, with 16 bases sitting between them. Germline CDR1 and CDR2: SGHKS and YYEKEE (reference sequence). The CDR3 region is CASSPGGLTNEQYF. DNA for the CDR3: TGTGCCAGCAGCCCCGGCGGGCTCACGAACGAGCAGTACTTC.

The gene calls are TRBV7-2 and TRBJ1-2, with D perhaps matching TRBD1 (5 bases). This CDR3 is built from 14 residues. Germline values: CDR1 SGHTA, CDR2 FQGNSA. V was trimmed by 4 bases and J by 4 bases, leaving 13 bases between them. The CDR3 DNA reads as TGTGCCAGCAGCTCCCCCCAGGGAGGCTATGGCTACACCTTC. Its translation is CASSSPQGGYGYTF. The full variable domain, in which reference TRBV7-2 and TRBJ1-2 provide the parts outside the CDR3, is GAGVSQSPSNKVTEKGKDVELRCDPISGHTALYWYRQSLGQGLEFLIYFQGNSAPDKSGLPSDRFSAERTGGSVSTLTIQRTQQEDSAVYLCASSSPQGGYGYTFGSGTRLTVV.

V and J are TRBV2 and TRBJ2-5; 10 bases align to TRBD1. Judging by the DNA end, TRBJ2-7 fits better; the J call may be wrong. Germline CDR1 and CDR2: SNHLY and FYNNEI. The CDR3 spans 15 residues. The CDR3 is CASSEAGTGAHEQYF. The CDR3 DNA sequence: TGTGCCAGCAGTGAAGCGGGGACAGGGGCCCACGAGCAGTACTTC.

The chain employs TRBV19 and TRBJ1-5; 9 bases fit TRBD1. Per the germline V gene, CDR1 is LNHDA and CDR2 is SQIVND (reference sequence). The CDR3 loop spans 14 amino acids. J lost 7 bases, V lost 6 bases, and 7 bases had no gene match. CDR3 residues: CASREQGAGQPQHF. The CDR3 DNA is TGTGCCAGTAGGGAACAGGGGGCTGGGCAGCCCCAGCATTTT.

The gene calls are TRBV7-3 and TRBJ2-1; 7 bases map to TRBD1. With V trimmed by 6 bases and J by 5 bases, 10 bases remained unmatched. The CDR3 is 15 residues long. The germline V gene encodes CDR1 SGHTA and CDR2 FQGTGA. CDR3 loop: CASSRSRDSHNEQFF. Written as DNA, the CDR3 is TGTGCCAGCAGTCGGAGCCGGGACAGCCACAATGAGCAGTTCTTC.

V is TRBV4-3 and J is TRBJ1-6, with TRBD1 identical over 7 bases. From germline, CDR1 is LGHNA and CDR2 YSLEER. The CDR3 loop spans 18 amino acids. Trimming removed 0 bases from V and 10 bases from J; junction bases left unmatched: 15. CDR3 in DNA: TGCGCCAGCAGCCAAGATTACCCCAGGGGGAAAGGAGGCTCACCCCTCCACTTT. Protein product: CASSQDYPRGKGGSPLHF.

This chain connects TRBV7-2 to TRBJ2-7, with 9 bases that match TRBD1. This CDR3 is built from 15 residues. J gave up 6 bases and V 5 bases, and 11 bases lay outside the gene matches. The germline CDR1 and CDR2 sequences are SGHTA and FQGNSA. In DNA form, the CDR3 reads TGTGCCAGCAGCGAACAACAGGGGGCTGTGGGCGAGCAGTACTTC. Protein: CASSEQQGAVGEQYF.

This chain links TRBV7-9 with TRBJ1-2, with D perhaps matching TRBD1 (5 bases). V was cut by 6 bases and J by 7 bases, with 18 bases left in between. CDR3 size: 14 residues. The V gene's germline CDR1 is SEHNR and CDR2 FQNEAQ (reference sequence). The CDR3 DNA is TGTGCCAGCAGGTACGACGGTAGGGACTGTGGCTACACCTTC. Translating it yields CASRYDGRDCGYTF.

J is TRBJ2-3 and V is TRBV6-6; 9 bases line up with TRBD2. The V and J ends lost 5 bases and 4 bases, in that order; junction bases with no gene match: 10. The CDR3 is 16 amino acids. Germline-derived CDR1 and CDR2 are MNHNY and SVGAGI (reference sequence). The chain's CDR3 is CASSPKRGLASDTQYF. The CDR3 nucleotides are TGTGCCAGCAGTCCTAAACGGGGACTAGCATCAGATACGCAGTATTTT.

The chain recombines TRBV6-4 with TRBJ2-3, with D perhaps TRBD2 (7 bases). This CDR3 contains 15 residues. Per the germline V gene, CDR1 is MRHNA and CDR2 is SNTAGT. Trimming left V 0 bases short and J 2 bases short, with 9 bases between. Here the CDR3 reads CASSDSGGATDTQYF. CDR3 coding DNA: TGTGCCAGCAGTGACTCGGGGGGGGCCACAGATACGCAGTATTTT.

The rearrangement uses TRBV5-1 and TRBJ1-4; D is undetermined. The V gene's germline CDR1 is SGHRS and CDR2 YFSETQ. The V end was cut by 0 bases, the J end by 4 bases, with 10 bases between. The CDR3 totals 15 residues. Here the CDR3 reads CASSLGPGDNEKLFF. CDR3 nucleotides: TGCGCCAGCAGCTTGGGTCCAGGCGATAATGAAAAACTGTTTTTT.